The entry below describes one TCR beta chain. Its antigen is as yet unknown. Every patient had mismatch repair deficiency by PCR or immunohistochemistry. A few pembrolizumab responders had their TCRs sequenced. V lost 4 bases, J lost 4 bases, and 16 bases lay in between. Germline assignment: CDR1 MNHEY and CDR2 SVGAGI. There are 15 residues in the CDR3. Sequenced by immunoSEQ multiplex PCR; TCRdb stores in-frame clones only, minus some. The data hold 90,000 to 130,000 clones, with about 83% observed a single time. The entry originates in a study of PD-1 blockade in mismatch repair-deficient tumors. Overall study results and limits: After pembrolizumab, tumor-resident clones rose rapidly, then generally contracted before radiologic responses.

Sample: peripheral blood, taken about 60 weeks after starting pembrolizumab. This receptor was taken from an adult with mismatch repair-deficient cancer. The chain is built from TRBV6-5 and TRBJ1-1, with D perhaps matching TRBD1 (6 bases). In DNA, the CDR3 is TGTGCCAGCAGTTCGAACAGGGCAACGACCACTGAAGCTTTCTTT. This gives the protein CASSSNRATTTEAFF.